The subject of this entry is one T cell receptor beta chain. The data belong to a study of control samples from healthy donors and cancer patients. Here immunoSEQ multiplex PCR was the method, and the copy in TCRdb shows in-frame clones only, minus some. The sample shows 73,000 or so clones, roughly nine tenths of them seen only once. Germline CDR1 and CDR2: LGHNA and YNFKEQ. This CDR3 has 16 amino acids. V was trimmed by 1 base and J by 4 bases, leaving 14 bases between them. The chain couples TRBV4-2 to TRBJ2-1; maybe TRBD2 (6 bases). This receptor was obtained from a woman aged 50 to 60 in good health. Source material: blood. The DNA for the CDR3 is TGTGCCAGCAGCCAAGGGATAGGAGGGATTTACAATGAGCAGTTCTTC. Its protein is CASSQGIGGIYNEQFF.